This T cell receptor (beta chain) was retrieved from a study of Graves' ophthalmopathy and Graves' hyperthyroidism. This clonotype was found a few times. A read error may explain this, as a much larger clone is one base away. As the template, RNA transcripts were used to amplify TCR beta CDR3 regions. A first-round RT-PCR used HTBI primers, followed by a second-round multiplex PCR. MiXCR, applied by TCRdb to the multiplex PCR reads, yields one record per CDR3 protein. The data show over a million distinct CDR3 sequences, approximately 35% seen once. The CDR3 is made up of 13 amino acids. V gave up 7 bases and J gave up 0 bases, with 9 bases separating them. CDR1 DFQATT and CDR2 SNEGSKA come from the germline V gene (reference sequence).

Sample: peripheral blood or thyroid tissue (not recorded which). The source is an adult man with Graves' hyperthyroidism. The genes are TRBV20-1 and TRBJ1-4; D is unclear. The CDR3 protein is CSVGIATNEKLFF. DNA of the CDR3: TGCAGTGTTGGGATAGCAACTAATGAAAAACTGTTTTTT.